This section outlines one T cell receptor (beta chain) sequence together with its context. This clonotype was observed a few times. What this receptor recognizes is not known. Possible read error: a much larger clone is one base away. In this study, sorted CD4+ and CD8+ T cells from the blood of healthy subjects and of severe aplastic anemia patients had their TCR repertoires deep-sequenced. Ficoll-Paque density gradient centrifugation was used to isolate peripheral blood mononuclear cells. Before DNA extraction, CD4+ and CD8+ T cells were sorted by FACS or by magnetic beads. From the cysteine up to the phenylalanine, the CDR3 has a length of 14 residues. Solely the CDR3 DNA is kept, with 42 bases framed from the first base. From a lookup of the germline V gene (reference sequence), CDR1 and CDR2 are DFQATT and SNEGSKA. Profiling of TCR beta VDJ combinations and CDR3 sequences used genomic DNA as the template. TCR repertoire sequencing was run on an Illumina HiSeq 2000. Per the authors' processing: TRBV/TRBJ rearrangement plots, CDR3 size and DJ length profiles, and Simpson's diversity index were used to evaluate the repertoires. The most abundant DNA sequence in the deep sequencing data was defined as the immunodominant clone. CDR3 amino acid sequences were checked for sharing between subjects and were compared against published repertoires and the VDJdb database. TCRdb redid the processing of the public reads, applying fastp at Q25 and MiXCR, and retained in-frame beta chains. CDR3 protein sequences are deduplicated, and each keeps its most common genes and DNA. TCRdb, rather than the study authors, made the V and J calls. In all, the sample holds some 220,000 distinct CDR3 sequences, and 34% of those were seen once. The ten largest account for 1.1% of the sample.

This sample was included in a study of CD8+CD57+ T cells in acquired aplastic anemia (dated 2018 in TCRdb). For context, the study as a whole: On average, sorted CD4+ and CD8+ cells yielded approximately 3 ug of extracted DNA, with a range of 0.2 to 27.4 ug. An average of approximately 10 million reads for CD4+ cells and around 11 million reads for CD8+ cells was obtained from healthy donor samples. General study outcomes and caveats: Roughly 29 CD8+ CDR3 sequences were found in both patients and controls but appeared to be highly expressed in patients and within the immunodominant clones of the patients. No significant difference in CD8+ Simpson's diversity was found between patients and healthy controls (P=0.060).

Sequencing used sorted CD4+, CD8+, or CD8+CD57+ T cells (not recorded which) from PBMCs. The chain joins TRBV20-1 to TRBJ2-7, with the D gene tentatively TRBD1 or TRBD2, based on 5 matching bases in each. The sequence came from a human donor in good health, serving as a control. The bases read TGCAGTGCTGGAGATTGGGGGAACCCCTGGGAGCAGTACTTC. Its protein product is CSAGDWGNPWEQYF.